Given below is one T cell receptor beta chain in context. Antigen unknown. The read gets to within 3 residues of the CDR3 end, and the germline J gene fills in the rest. The record originates from a study of T cells in women clearing cervical HPV infection. The CDR3 has 17 amino acids. Germline assignment: CDR1 SQVTM and CDR2 ANQGSEA. J was trimmed by 1 base and V by 1 base; bases with no gene match: 9. Regarding the study as a whole: T-cell numbers per sample were unknown and may explain richness differences. TRBV6-7 abundance was lower in cases than controls (roughly 0.11% versus 0.16%).

The table came from immunoSEQ multiplex PCR; TCRdb's copy has only in-frame clones and leaves some out. This sample's table has about 48,000 clones. The chain joins TRBV29-1 to TRBJ2-5; TRBD2 aligns across 10 bases. The sequence came from a woman between 18 and 75 years old with a cervical HPV16 infection that either progressed to CIN3+ or cleared (not recorded which). The sequenced sample was blood buffy coat. CDR3 protein: CSVEGGLAGGRQETQYF. The sequenced part of the CDR3 DNA is TGCAGCGTTGAAGGTGGTTTAGCGGGGGGCCGCCAAGAGACC.